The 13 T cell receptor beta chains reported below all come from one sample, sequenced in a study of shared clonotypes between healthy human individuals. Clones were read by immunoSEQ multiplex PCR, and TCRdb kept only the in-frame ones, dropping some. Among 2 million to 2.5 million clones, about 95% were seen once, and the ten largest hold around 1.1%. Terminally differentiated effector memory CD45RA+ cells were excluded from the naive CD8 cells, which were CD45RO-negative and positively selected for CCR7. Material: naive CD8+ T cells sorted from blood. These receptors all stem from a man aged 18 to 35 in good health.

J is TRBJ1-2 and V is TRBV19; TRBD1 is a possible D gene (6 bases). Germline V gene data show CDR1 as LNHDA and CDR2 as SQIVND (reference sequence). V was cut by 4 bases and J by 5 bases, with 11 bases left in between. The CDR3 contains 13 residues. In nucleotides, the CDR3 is TGTGCCAGTAGTACCCCGGACAGTTATGGCTACACCTTC. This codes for CASSTPDSYGYTF.

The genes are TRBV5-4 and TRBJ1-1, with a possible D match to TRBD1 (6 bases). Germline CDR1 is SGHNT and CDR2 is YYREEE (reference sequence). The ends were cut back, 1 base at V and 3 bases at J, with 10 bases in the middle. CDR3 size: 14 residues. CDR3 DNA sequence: TGTGCCAGCAGCTTGAGGGGGTCAGACACTGAAGCTTTCTTT. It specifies CASSLRGSDTEAFF.

CDR3 loop: CASSLLGTSGTSYEQYF. The CDR3 bases are TGTGCCAGCAGCTTGTTAGGGACTAGCGGGACCTCCTACGAGCAGTACTTC. V usage is TRBV5-6 and J usage is TRBJ2-7; 13 bases align to TRBD2. Trimming at V came to 1 base and at J to 0 bases, leaving 4 bases not matched to a gene. CDR1 SGHDT and CDR2 YYEEEE come from the germline V gene. The CDR3 is 17 residues long.

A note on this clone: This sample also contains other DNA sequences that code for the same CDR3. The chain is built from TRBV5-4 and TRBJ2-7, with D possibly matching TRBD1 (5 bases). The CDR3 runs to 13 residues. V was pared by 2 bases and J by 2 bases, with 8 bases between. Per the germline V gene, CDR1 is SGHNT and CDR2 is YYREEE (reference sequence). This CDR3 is CASSFQGTYEQYF. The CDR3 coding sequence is TGTGCCAGCAGCTTTCAGGGTACCTACGAGCAGTACTTC.

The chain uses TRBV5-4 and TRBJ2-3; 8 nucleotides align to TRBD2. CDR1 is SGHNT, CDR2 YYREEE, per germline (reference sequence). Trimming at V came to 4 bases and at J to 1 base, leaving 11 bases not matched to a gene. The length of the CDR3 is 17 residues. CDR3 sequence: CASSPGGLVGGTDTQYF. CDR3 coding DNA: TGTGCCAGCAGCCCTGGGGGACTAGTGGGCGGCACAGATACGCAGTATTTT.

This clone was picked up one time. The CDR3 DNA follows: TGTGCCAGCAGTTTCGGCAGGGCGAGCGAGCAGTACTTC. This sequence encodes CASSFGRASEQYF. This sequence joins TRBV28 and TRBJ2-7, with a possible D match to TRBD1 (5 bases). The CDR3 has 13 amino acids. CDR1 is MDHEN and CDR2 is SYDVKM in the germline V gene. The V end lost 3 bases, the J end lost 6 bases, and 12 bases lay between the germline ends. Full variable domain (outside the CDR3, taken from reference TRBV28 and TRBJ2-7): DVKVTQSSRYLVKRTGEKVFLECVQDMDHENMFWYRQDPGLGLRLIYFSYDVKMKEKGDIPEGYSVSREKKERFSLILESASTNQTSMYLCASSFGRASEQYFGPGTRLTVT.

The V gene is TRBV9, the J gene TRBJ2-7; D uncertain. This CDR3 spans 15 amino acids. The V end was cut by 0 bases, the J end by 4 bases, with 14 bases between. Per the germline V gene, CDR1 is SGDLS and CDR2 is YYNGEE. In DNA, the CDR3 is TGTGCCAGCAGCGTAGGGTCAAACGGTCCTTACGAGCAGTACTTC. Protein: CASSVGSNGPYEQYF.

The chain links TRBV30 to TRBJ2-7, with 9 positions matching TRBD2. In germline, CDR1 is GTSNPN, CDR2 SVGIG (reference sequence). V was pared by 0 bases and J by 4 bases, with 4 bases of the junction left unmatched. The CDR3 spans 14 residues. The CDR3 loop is CAWSVLSGGYEQYF. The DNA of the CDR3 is TGTGCCTGGAGTGTACTTAGCGGGGGATACGAGCAGTACTTC.

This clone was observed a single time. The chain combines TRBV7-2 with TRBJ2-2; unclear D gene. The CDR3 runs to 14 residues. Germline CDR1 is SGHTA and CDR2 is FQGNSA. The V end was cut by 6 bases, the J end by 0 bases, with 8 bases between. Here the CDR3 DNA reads TGTGCCAGCAGTTATTTAGCGAACACCGGGGAGCTGTTTTTT. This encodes CASSYLANTGELFF. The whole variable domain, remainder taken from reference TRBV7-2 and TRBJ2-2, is GAGVSQSPSNKVTEKGKDVELRCDPISGHTALYWYRQSLGQGLEFLIYFQGNSAPDKSGLPSDRFSAERTGGSVSTLTIQRTQQEDSAVYLCASSYLANTGELFFGEGSRLTVL.

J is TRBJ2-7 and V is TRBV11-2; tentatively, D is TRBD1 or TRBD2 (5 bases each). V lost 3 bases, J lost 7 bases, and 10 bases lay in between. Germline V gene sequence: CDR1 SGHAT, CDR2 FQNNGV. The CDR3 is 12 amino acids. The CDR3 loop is CASSFDGAEQYF. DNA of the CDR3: TGTGCCAGCAGCTTCGACGGGGCTGAGCAGTACTTC.

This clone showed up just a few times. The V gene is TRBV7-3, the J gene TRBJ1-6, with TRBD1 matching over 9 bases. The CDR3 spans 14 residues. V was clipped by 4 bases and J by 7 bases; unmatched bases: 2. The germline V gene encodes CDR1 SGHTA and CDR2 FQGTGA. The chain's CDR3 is CASSSGQGNSPLHF. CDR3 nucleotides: TGTGCCAGCAGCTCGGGACAGGGCAATTCACCCCTCCACTTT.

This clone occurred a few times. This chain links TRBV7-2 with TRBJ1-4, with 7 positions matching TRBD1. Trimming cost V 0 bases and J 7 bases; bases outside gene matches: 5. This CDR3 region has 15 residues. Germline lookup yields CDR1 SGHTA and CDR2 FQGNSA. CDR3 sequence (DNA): TGTGCCAGCAGCTTAGCTTCGCAGGGGGTTGAAAAACTGTTTTTT. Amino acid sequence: CASSLASQGVEKLFF.

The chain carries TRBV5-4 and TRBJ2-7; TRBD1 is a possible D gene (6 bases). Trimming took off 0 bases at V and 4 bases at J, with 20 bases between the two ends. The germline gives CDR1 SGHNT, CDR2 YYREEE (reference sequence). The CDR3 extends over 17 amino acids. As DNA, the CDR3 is TGTGCCAGCAGCTTGGGATGGCAGGGGCCGGTCTTATACGAGCAGTACTTC. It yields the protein CASSLGWQGPVLYEQYF. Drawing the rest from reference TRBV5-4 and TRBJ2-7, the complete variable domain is ETGVTQSPTHLIKTRGQQVTLRCSSQSGHNTVSWYQQALGQGPQFIFQYYREEENGRGNFPPRFSGLQFPNYSSELNVNALELDDSALYLCASSLGWQGPVLYEQYFGPGTRLTVT.